This T cell receptor (beta chain) was sequenced during a study of T cell repertoires in cytomegalovirus infection. TCRdb re-called the reads with MiXCR, one entry per CDR3 protein. The table includes approximately 140,000 distinct CDR3 sequences, roughly 8.2% detected once. V shed 1 base and J shed 3 bases, with 7 bases lying between them. The CDR3 totals 14 residues. The germline V gene encodes CDR1 SEHNR and CDR2 FQNEAQ (reference sequence). This clonotype was detected many times. The sequenced sample consisted of PBMCs. This TCR was recovered from a human donor in good health (CMV status not recorded). Some clones in this sample may be carry-over from other donors' samples. The V call is TRBV7-9, the J call TRBJ1-5, with D uncertain. CDR3 nucleotides: TGTGCCAGCAGCTTAGACGCGGTCAATCAGCCCCAGCATTTT. Amino acid sequence: CASSLDAVNQPQHF.